The present TCR beta chain was sequenced within a study of CD8+CD57+ T cells in acquired aplastic anemia (dated by TCRdb to 2017 to 2018). For the wider study: Extracted DNA from sorted CD4+ and CD8+ cells averaged around 2.9 ug, ranging from about 0.18 to 27.4 ug. An average of roughly 10 million reads for CD4+ cells and 11.0 million reads for CD8+ cells was obtained from healthy donor samples. The paper's findings and limits, for the study overall: Although 25 to 30 CD8+ CDR3 sequences were shared by patients and controls, these sequences appeared highly expressed in patients and within the immunodominant clones of patients. Between patients and healthy controls, no significant difference in CD8+ Simpson's diversity was found (P=0.060).

As encoded in the germline V gene (reference sequence), CDR1 is LNHDA while CDR2 is SQIVND. V is pared back by 5 bases and J by 8 bases, with 9 bases lying between the germline termini. Including cysteine and phenylalanine, the CDR3 has 11 amino acids. Only the CDR3 DNA stays, 33 bases, in frame from base 1. Genomic DNA served as template for TCR beta VDJ combination and CDR3 sequence profiling. An Illumina HiSeq 2000 was the platform used for TCR repertoire sequencing. Turning to the authors' computational methods: Repertoire assessment relied on Simpson's diversity index, CDR3 size and DJ length profiles, and TRBV/TRBJ rearrangement plots. The most abundant DNA sequence in the deep sequencing data was defined as the immunodominant clone. CDR3 amino acid sequences were screened for sharing across subjects and compared with published repertoires and the VDJdb database. The public reads were reanalyzed by TCRdb: fastp trimming at Q25, MiXCR alignment, in-frame beta chains only. A single entry per CDR3 protein holds the most common genes and DNA from its merged rows. TCRdb's processing, not the authors' own work, is the source of the V and J calls. This sample gives about 81,000 distinct CDR3 sequences in total; less than 60% of them show up just once. The ten top clones hold approximately 61% of the sample.

In the study, sorted CD4+ and CD8+ blood T cells from patients with severe aplastic anemia and from healthy subjects underwent deep sequencing of TCR repertoires. Ficoll-Paque density gradient centrifugation was used to isolate peripheral blood mononuclear cells. Before DNA extraction, CD4+ and CD8+ T cells were sorted with FACS or magnetic beads. This clonotype came up a few times. No antigen is known for it. Base-call qualities are not available, and no considerably larger clone is one nucleotide away. The receptor was derived from a human donor in good health, serving as a control. Sequencing used sorted CD4+, CD8+, or CD8+CD57+ T cells (not recorded which) from PBMCs. The chain links TRBV19 with TRBJ1-1; the D gene identity is not certain. In nucleotide form, the sequence is TGTGCCAGTAGTGCCTTCGGCGAAGCTTTCTTT. Translated, this is CASSAFGEAFF.